This T cell receptor beta chain derives from a study of blood T cell repertoires in COVID-19. Trimming cost V 4 bases and J 6 bases; bases outside gene matches: 13. The CDR3 covers 16 residues. CDR1 LGHDT and CDR2 YNNKEL come from the germline V gene (reference sequence). This clone was seen only a few times. This table comes from immunoSEQ multiplex PCR, and its TCRdb copy is limited to in-frame clones, with some not included. The sample holds roughly 150,000 clones, more than 70% seen once. This clonotype was sampled from an older woman who had recovered from COVID-19. The genes are TRBV3-1 (or the pseudogene TRBV3-2) and TRBJ1-1, with 8 bases matching TRBD1. Sequencing was performed on peripheral blood. The DNA for the CDR3 is TGTGCCAGCAGCCCCACCCAGGGGGCGCTAACCGCTGAAGCTTTCTTT. It yields the protein CASSPTQGALTAEAFF.